This T cell receptor beta chain originates from a study of vaccination and CD4 T cells after COVID-19. Study context: Post-vaccination samples were procured at a median of approximately 72 days following dose two (range 14 to 241).

This clonotype was detected a few times. Its antigen is not known. The Oncomine TCR Beta short-read assay sequenced DNA from cultured CD4+ T cells. MiXCR was run by TCRdb on the PCR reads, yielding one entry per CDR3 protein. The sample has 10,000 to 12,000 distinct CDR3 sequences, roughly 60% seen once. The treatment denotes: roughly ten-day PBMC culture with coronavirus spike peptide pools or control peptides (ViraFEST assay). CDR1 GTSNPN and CDR2 SVGIG come from the germline V gene (reference sequence). Trimming cost V 0 bases and J 9 bases, with 18 bases left between them. The CDR3 runs 14 residues.

J is TRBJ2-7 and V is TRBV30; TRBD2 might be the D (5 bases). Sequencing was carried out using CD4+ T cells from blood, cultured in vitro. The clonotype originates from a human donor who had recovered from COVID-19. The chain's CDR3 is CAWSVTGVTSGQYF. As DNA, the CDR3 is TGTGCCTGGAGTGTCACCGGGGTCACCTCGGGGCAGTACTTC.